A selection of T cell receptor beta chains follows, all from one sample in a study of blood T cell repertoires in COVID-19. Only in-frame clones appear in the TCRdb table, and some are missing; sequencing was by immunoSEQ multiplex PCR. Here the sample spans about 380,000 clones, 89% being singletons. Source material: peripheral blood. These receptors were taken from a middle-aged man with acute or convalescent COVID-19. Each CDR3 is given with its conserved first and last residue. Each record gives: V gene, J gene, D gene, clone size, CDR3 DNA, CDR3 protein. D genes are given only for firm matches. A row's size may be missing; if present it is once, few, many or a size class.

TRBV4-2,TRBJ1-1,.,.,TGTGCCAGCAGCCGACCCTCAATAAGGGGCACTGAAGCTTTCTTT,CASSRPSIRGTEAFF
TRBV10-3,TRBJ2-3,.,.,TGTGCCATCAGTGAGTCTTGGCGGAGCACAGATACGCAGTATTTT,CAISESWRSTDTQYF
TRBV4-1,TRBJ1-2,.,.,TGCGCCAGCAGCCCGGACCCAGGGGCCCTACACTATGGCTACACCTTC,CASSPDPGALHYGYTF
TRBV5-1,TRBJ2-3,.,.,TGCGCCAGCAGCTTGTCAGTGGCTAGCACAGATACGCAGTATTTT,CASSLSVASTDTQYF
TRBV28,TRBJ1-2,.,once,TGTGCCAGCAGTCAACAAGCAGGTCTCGGCTATGGCTACACCTTC,CASSQQAGLGYGYTF
TRBV4-3,TRBJ2-1,TRBD2,.,TGCGCCAGCAGCCTAACTAGCGGGGATTACAATGAGCAGTTCTTC,CASSLTSGDYNEQFF
TRBV6-5,TRBJ1-3,TRBD1,.,TGTGCCAGCAGGGGGACAGGACCTGGAAACACCATATATTTT,CASRGTGPGNTIYF
TRBV7-9,TRBJ2-1,TRBD2,.,TGTGCCAGCACTTTCAATCGGGGGGGCGAAAATGAGCAGTTCTTC,CASTFNRGGENEQFF
TRBV2,TRBJ2-2,TRBD2,.,TGTGCCAGCAGTGGCCTAGCGGTGAACACCGGGGAGCTGTTTTTT,CASSGLAVNTGELFF
TRBV5-8,TRBJ2-6,.,.,TGTGCCAGCAGCTTGTTTGGGCTCTCTGGGGCCAACGTCCTGACTTTC,CASSLFGLSGANVLTF
TRBV5-6,TRBJ2-5,TRBD1,.,TGTGCCAGCACGAAGACAGGGGGGAAAGAGACCCAGTACTTC,CASTKTGGKETQYF
TRBV3-1/TRBV3-2,TRBJ1-5,.,.,TGTGCCAGCAGCCAGGGCCGCCAACAGCCCCAGCATTTT,CASSQGRQQPQHF
TRBV28,TRBJ1-3,.,.,TGTGCCAGCAGTTTTGGGGGGTTACCTGGAAACACCATATATTTT,CASSFGGLPGNTIYF
TRBV28,TRBJ1-2,.,.,TGTGCCAGCAGTCCCCATAACTATGGCTACACCTTC,CASSPHNYGYTF
TRBV7-9,TRBJ2-1,TRBD2,.,TGTGCCAGCAGCTTACGGACTAGCGGGTTGAGCGATGAGCAGTTCTTC,CASSLRTSGLSDEQFF
TRBV27,TRBJ1-2,.,.,TGTGCCAGCAGTTTATCCCCTGGGTTTACAGCTAACTATGGCTACACCTTC,CASSLSPGFTANYGYTF
TRBV30,TRBJ1-5,TRBD1,.,TGTGCCTGGAGTGCAGGGGGCAAGGGGCCCCAGCATTTT,CAWSAGGKGPQHF
TRBV6-5,TRBJ1-5,.,.,TGTGCCAGCAGTTTACAGGGTAATCAGCCCCAGCATTTT,CASSLQGNQPQHF
TRBV28,TRBJ2-2,TRBD2,.,TGTGCCAGCAGATTTTTAGCGGGGGAAGTCACCGGGGAGCTGTTTTTT,CASRFLAGEVTGELFF
TRBV28,TRBJ1-4,.,.,TGTGCCAGCAGTGATAGGGGTTCAACTAATGAAAAACTGTTTTTT,CASSDRGSTNEKLFF
TRBV28,TRBJ2-7,.,.,TGTGCCAGCAGTCCCGGAGTGTACGAGCAGTACTTC,CASSPGVYEQYF
TRBV9,TRBJ2-7,.,.,TGTGCCAGCAGCGTAAACGGGGGTGCCTACGAGCAGTACTTC,CASSVNGGAYEQYF
TRBV6-2/TRBV6-3,TRBJ1-5,TRBD1,.,TGTGCCAGCAGTTCGCCGGGACAGGGGGCGGTGGGCAATCAGCCCCAGCATTTT,CASSSPGQGAVGNQPQHF
TRBV19,TRBJ2-5,TRBD2,.,TGTGCCACCCGACGGGAGGGCCAAGAGACCCAGTACTTC,CATRREGQETQYF
TRBV30,TRBJ1-2,.,.,TGTGCCTGGACCGGACAGACTTATGGCTACACCTTC,CAWTGQTYGYTF
TRBV5-1,TRBJ2-2,.,few,TGCGCCAGCAGCCGCACCGGGGAGCTGTTTTTT,CASSRTGELFF